This note documents a single T cell receptor beta chain sequence. Its recognized antigen is unknown. Base qualities were left out, and no much larger clone turns up one base away. Inclusive of the bounding cysteine and phenylalanine, the CDR3 is 18 residues long. The sequence is cut down to CDR3 DNA, 54 bases in frame from base 1. These data come from a study of blood T cell repertoires in COVID-19 (dated by TCRdb to the early 2020s). In the study overall: Collaborator samples came from the United States, Italy and Spain and covered acute and convalescent phases of COVID-19. Nearly every sample came with metadata listing a de-identified subject ID, COVID-19 status, age in years and sex. HLA class I and class II types, where available, came from metadata supplied by the sample provider rather than from assay-based typing. The repertoires were released in a freely available public database meant as a resource for research on the immune response to SARS-CoV-2. The prospective study material was composed of cDNA or gDNA derived from T cells, B-cell-depleted T cells, or PBMCs. Samples came from the ongoing ImmuneRACE study (first 160 participants) plus 1,254 subjects from 6 global collaborators. Subjects who had been exposed to COVID-19, were actively infected with it, or had recovered from it provided the deeply sampled blood TCRbeta repertoires that made up the dataset.

Beyond this particular receptor, the publication reports: The quantity of clinical and demographic metadata differed by source and by participant and was supplied without curation.

TCRbeta CDR3 regions were amplified from genomic DNA by means of the immunoSEQ Assay, a bias-controlled multiplex PCR. For the original study's pipeline: The number of nucleated cells in each sample was estimated from the amplification of reference gene primers within the assay. To quantify the absolute abundance of each unique TCRbeta CDR3 rearrangement, sequence reads were collapsed and filtered. For each sample, productive Simpson clonality was calculated as the square root of Simpson's diversity index across productive rearrangements. Imported from immuneACCESS, the table was reduced by TCRdb to in-frame sequences with V and J called. These copies leave out some clones; in studies compared against another copy, an unresolved V gene accounts for under half, and the cause of the remainder is not known. Clone size and the V and J calls come from that table; the DNA yielded D and trimming. In all, the sample holds about 180,000 clones, and approximately 83% of those were seen once. The ten largest clones add up to roughly 8.7% of the sample.

The collaborating institutions used their own protocols to collect whole blood in K2EDTA tubes. For TCRbeta analysis, collaborator samples were shipped as frozen whole blood, as isolated PBMCs, or as DNA extracted from either sample type. In this chain, TRBV21-1 is recombined with TRBJ2-1; TRBD2 was called by the table and not checked on the DNA. TRBV21-1 is annotated as a pseudogene. This receptor was obtained from a man aged 50-59 years with active or convalescent COVID-19. Sequencing was performed on peripheral blood. The CDR3 region has the sequence CASKDRTSGGAGANEQFF. Read as DNA, the sequence is TGTGCCAGCAAGGACCGGACTAGCGGGGGGGCCGGGGCCAATGAGCAGTTCTTC.